This passage covers 7 T cell receptor beta chains from one sample sequenced in a study of blood T cells in healthy people across ages. PCR was performed a second time for roughly 7 to 12 cycles using a sample-barcoded 5' primer and a J-beta primer mix. TCRdb recomputed calls from the 5' RACE reads with MiXCR, one row per CDR3 protein. The sample lists around 1,800,000 distinct CDR3 sequences; about two fifths were seen once. Material for sequencing was blood. Receptors originate from a human donor in good health.

The chain carries TRBV6-5 and TRBJ2-7; tentatively, D is TRBD1 (5 bases). Germline CDR1 is MNHEY and CDR2 is SVGAGI. The CDR3 has 12 amino acids. Trimming shortened V by 6 bases and J by 2 bases, and 8 bases separated the two germline ends. The CDR3 region is CASRQEPYEQYF. Here the CDR3 DNA reads TGTGCCAGCAGACAGGAGCCCTACGAGCAGTACTTC.

The V gene is TRBV4-3, the J gene TRBJ1-4, with D unresolved. The CDR3 consists of 16 residues. Germline V lookup: CDR1 LGHNA, CDR2 YSLEER. The V and J ends lost 0 bases and 8 bases respectively, with 16 bases between them. CDR3 protein: CASSQELRQEGEKLFF. The DNA of the CDR3 is TGCGCCAGCAGCCAAGAATTGAGGCAGGAAGGCGAAAAACTGTTTTTT.

The rearrangement links TRBV9 to TRBJ1-1; the D is unclear. Trimming removed 1 base from V and 1 base from J, with 11 bases in between. In germline, CDR1 is SGDLS, CDR2 YYNGEE. The CDR3 has 15 amino acids. Here the CDR3 reads CASSVSSRANTEAFF. The CDR3 DNA follows: TGTGCCAGCAGCGTATCTTCTCGGGCGAACACTGAAGCTTTCTTT. Filled out from reference TRBV9 and TRBJ1-1, the complete variable domain reads DSGVTQTPKHLITATGQRVTLRCSPRSGDLSVYWYQQSLDQGLQFLIQYYNGEERAKGNILERFSAQQFPDLHSELNLSSLELGDSALYFCASSVSSRANTEAFFGQGTRLTVV.

The V gene is TRBV4-1, the J gene TRBJ1-3; D is ambiguous. The CDR3 is 14 residues long. Trimming pared 4 bases from V and 0 bases from J, leaving 7 bases between. Germline CDR1 reads MGHRA; CDR2 reads YSYEKL. This CDR3 is CASSLMSSGNTIYF. CDR3 DNA sequence: TGCGCCAGCAGCCTGATGAGCTCTGGAAACACCATATATTTT.

As concerns this clonotype: An end of the junction does not agree with germline; a read error may underlie this. V gene TRBV20-1 combines with J gene TRBJ2-3; D may match TRBD1 or TRBD2 (6 bases each). The CDR3 contains 14 residues. Germline V gives CDR1 DFQATT, CDR2 SNEGSKA (reference sequence). The CDR3 DNA reads as TGCAGTGCTGGAGTTGGCGGGGACACAGATACACAGTATTTT. This translates into CSAGVGGDTDTQYF.

The chain links TRBV4-2 to TRBJ1-5; the D gene is possibly TRBD1 (5 bases). The CDR3 sequence is 16 residues long. CDR1 and CDR2 (germline): LGHNA, YNFKEQ. V gave up 4 bases and J gave up 7 bases, with 20 bases separating them. CDR3 in amino acids: CASSLEFRGRMQPQHF. DNA for the CDR3: TGTGCCAGCAGCCTTGAGTTCCGGGGACGTATGCAGCCCCAGCATTTT.

This clonotype was seen a handful of times. V and J are TRBV4-1 and TRBJ1-6; the D is unclear. Germline-derived CDR1 and CDR2 are MGHRA and YSYEKL. V lost 4 bases and J lost 6, with 7 bases in between. CDR3 length equals 13 residues. CDR3 protein: CASSPGSNSPLHF. The CDR3 DNA sequence: TGCGCCAGCAGCCCGGGCTCTAATTCACCCCTCCACTTT.